Sequencing of this T cell receptor (beta chain) was carried out in a study of cytomegalovirus exposure and HLA in healthy donors. Overall study results and limits: 16,951 TCR beta sequences were associated with HLA alleles at 0.05 false discovery rate in a later analysis. A classifier reportedly called cytomegalovirus status with high sensitivity and specificity.

Notes on this clone: Its specificity is unknown.

The PCR employed 60 Vbeta primers together with 13 Jbeta primers. The data were produced by immunoSEQ multiplex PCR, yet TCRdb's version contains in-frame clones alone and is incomplete. Seen here are about 120,000 clones, 74% observed once, and the top ten hold under 4.5%. This CDR3 comprises 20 residues. V was cut by 2 bases and J by 4 bases, with 27 bases left in between. CDR1 and CDR2 from the germline V gene are MGHRA and YSYEKL. The chain is built from TRBV4-1 and TRBJ1-5, with D possibly matching TRBD1 (5 bases). The material sequenced was PBMCs. This TCR was recovered from a man aged 35 to 55 in good health and CMV-seropositive. This chain's CDR3 is CASSQTPFSMQGLKNQPQHF. In DNA, the CDR3 is TGCGCCAGCAGCCAAACACCTTTTTCCATGCAGGGTCTGAAGAATCAGCCCCAGCATTTT.